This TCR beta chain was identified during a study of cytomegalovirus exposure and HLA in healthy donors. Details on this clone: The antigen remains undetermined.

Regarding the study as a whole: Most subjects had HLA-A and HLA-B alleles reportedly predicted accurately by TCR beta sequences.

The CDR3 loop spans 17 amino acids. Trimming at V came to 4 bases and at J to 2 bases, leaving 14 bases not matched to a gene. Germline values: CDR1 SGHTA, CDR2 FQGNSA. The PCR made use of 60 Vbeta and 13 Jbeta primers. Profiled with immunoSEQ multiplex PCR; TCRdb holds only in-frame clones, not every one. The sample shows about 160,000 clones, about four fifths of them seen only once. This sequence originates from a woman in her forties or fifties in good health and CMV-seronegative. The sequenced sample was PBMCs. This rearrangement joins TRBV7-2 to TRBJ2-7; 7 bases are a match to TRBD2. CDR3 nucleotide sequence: TGTGCCAGCAGCTACAGTTCCGGACTAGGGGCTCCCTACGAGCAGTACTTC. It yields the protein CASSYSSGLGAPYEQYF.